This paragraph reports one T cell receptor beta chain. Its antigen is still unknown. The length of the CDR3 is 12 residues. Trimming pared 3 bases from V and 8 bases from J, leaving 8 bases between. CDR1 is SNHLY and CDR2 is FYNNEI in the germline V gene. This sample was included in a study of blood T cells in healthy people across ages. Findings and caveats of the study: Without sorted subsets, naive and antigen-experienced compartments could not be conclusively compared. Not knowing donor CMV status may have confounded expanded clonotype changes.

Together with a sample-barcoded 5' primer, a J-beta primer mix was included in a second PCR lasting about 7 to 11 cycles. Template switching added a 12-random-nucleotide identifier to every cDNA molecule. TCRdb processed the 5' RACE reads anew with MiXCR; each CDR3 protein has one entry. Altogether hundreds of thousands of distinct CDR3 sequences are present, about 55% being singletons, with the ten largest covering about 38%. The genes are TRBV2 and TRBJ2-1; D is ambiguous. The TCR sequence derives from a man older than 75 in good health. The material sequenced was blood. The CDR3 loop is CASSEVGYEQFF. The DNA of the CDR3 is TGTGCCAGCAGTGAGGTGGGCTATGAGCAGTTCTTC.